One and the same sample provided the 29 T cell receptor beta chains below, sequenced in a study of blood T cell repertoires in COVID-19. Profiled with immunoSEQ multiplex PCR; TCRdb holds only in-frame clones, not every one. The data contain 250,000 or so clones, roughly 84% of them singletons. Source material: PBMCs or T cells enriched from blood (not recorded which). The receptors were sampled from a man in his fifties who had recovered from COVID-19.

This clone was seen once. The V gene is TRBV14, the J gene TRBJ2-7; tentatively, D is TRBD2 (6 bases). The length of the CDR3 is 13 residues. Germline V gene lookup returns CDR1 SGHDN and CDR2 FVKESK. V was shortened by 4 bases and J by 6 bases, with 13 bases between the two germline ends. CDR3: CASSPLLASEQYF. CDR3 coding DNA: TGTGCCAGCAGCCCTTTACTAGCAAGCGAGCAGTACTTC.

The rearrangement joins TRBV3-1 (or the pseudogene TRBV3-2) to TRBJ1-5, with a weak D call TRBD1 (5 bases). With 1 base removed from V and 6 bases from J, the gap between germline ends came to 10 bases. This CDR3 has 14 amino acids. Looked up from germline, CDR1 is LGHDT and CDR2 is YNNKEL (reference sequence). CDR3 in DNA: TGTGCCAGCAGCCAAGCAGGGATCGGTCAGCCCCAGCATTTT. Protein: CASSQAGIGQPQHF.

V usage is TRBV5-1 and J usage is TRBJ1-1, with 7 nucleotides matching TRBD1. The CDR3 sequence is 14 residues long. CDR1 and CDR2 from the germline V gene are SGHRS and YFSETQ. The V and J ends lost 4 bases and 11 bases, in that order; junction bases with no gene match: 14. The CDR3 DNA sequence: TGCGCCAGCAGCCCAGGACAGGCTTATGAGAGTGCTTTCTTT. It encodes CASSPGQAYESAFF.

The CDR3: CASSWERGGFTDTQYF. The CDR3 DNA reads as TGTGCCAGCAGCTGGGAGCGGGGGGGGTTCACAGATACGCAGTATTTT. The chain joins TRBV5-6 to TRBJ2-3; 10 bases fit TRBD2. Germline lookup yields CDR1 SGHDT and CDR2 YYEEEE. Losses at the gene ends were 3 bases for V and 2 bases for J; bases not matched to a gene: 6. The CDR3 covers 16 residues. Complete variable domain (other parts from reference TRBV5-6 and TRBJ2-3): DAGVTQSPTHLIKTRGQQVTLRCSPKSGHDTVSWYQQALGQGPQFIFQYYEEEERQRGNFPDRFSGHQFPNYSSELNVNALLLGDSALYLCASSWERGGFTDTQYFGPGTRLTVL.

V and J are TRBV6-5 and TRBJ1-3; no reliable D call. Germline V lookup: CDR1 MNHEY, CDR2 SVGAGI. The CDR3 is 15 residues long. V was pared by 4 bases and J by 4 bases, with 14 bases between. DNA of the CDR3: TGTGCCAGCAGTTCTCCTGCGGGTGGGGGAAACACCATATATTTT. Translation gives CASSSPAGGGNTIYF.

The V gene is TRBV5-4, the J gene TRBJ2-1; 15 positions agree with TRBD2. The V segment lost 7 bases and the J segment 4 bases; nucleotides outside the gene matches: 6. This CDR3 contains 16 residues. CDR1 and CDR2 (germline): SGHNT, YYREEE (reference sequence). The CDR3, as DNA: TGTGCCAGCCGGGGGACTAGCGGGAGGTCGTACAATGAGCAGTTCTTC. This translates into CASRGTSGRSYNEQFF.

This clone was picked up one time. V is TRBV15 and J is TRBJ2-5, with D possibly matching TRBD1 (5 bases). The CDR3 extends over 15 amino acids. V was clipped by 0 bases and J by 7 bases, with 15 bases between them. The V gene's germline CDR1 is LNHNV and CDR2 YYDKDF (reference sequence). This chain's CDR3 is CATSRDLTGQGTQYF. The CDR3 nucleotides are TGTGCCACCAGCAGAGATCTTACGGGCCAGGGGACCCAGTACTTC.

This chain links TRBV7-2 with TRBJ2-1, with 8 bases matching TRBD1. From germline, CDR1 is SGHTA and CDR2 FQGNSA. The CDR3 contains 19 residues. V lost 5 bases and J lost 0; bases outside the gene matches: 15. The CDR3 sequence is CASSRMGQGAASSYNEQFF. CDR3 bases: TGTGCCAGCAGCCGCATGGGGCAGGGGGCCGCCAGCTCCTACAATGAGCAGTTCTTC. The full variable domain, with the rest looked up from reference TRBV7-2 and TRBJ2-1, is GAGVSQSPSNKVTEKGKDVELRCDPISGHTALYWYRQSLGQGLEFLIYFQGNSAPDKSGLPSDRFSAERTGGSVSTLTIQRTQQEDSAVYLCASSRMGQGAASSYNEQFFGPGTRLTVL.

CDR3 coding DNA: TGTGCCATCAGTGACCCGGGAGGGCCTTTTTACGAGCAGTACTTC. Protein product: CAISDPGGPFYEQYF. The chain has TRBV10-3 and TRBJ2-7; 8 nucleotides align to TRBD2. After removal of 3 bases from V and 4 bases from J, the junction contained 8 bases not matched to a gene. The germline V gene has CDR1 ENHRY and CDR2 SYGVKD. The CDR3 has 15 residues.

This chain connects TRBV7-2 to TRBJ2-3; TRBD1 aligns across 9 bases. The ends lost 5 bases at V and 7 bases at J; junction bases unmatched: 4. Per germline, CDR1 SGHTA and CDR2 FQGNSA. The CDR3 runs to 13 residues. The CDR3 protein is CASSLGQGNTQYF. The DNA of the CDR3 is TGTGCCAGCAGCCTTGGACAGGGGAATACGCAGTATTTT.

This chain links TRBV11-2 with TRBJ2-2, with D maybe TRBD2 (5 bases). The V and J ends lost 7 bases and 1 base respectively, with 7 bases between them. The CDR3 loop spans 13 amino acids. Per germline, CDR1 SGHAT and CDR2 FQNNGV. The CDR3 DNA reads TGTGCCAGCAATCGGGGGAACACCGGGGAGCTGTTTTTT. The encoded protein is CASNRGNTGELFF.

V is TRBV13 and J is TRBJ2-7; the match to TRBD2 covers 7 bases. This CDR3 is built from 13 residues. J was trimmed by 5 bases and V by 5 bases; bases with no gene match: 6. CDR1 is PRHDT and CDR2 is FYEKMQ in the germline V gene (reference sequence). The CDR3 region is CASSPGLDHEQYF. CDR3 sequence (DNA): TGTGCCAGCAGCCCAGGACTAGATCACGAGCAGTACTTC.

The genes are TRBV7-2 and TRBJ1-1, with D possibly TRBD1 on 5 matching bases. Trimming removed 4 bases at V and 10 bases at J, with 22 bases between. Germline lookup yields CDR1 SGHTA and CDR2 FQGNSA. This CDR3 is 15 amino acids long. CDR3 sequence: CASSSPLGRAGGAFF. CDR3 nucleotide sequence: TGTGCCAGCAGCTCCCCTTTGGGCAGGGCCGGTGGAGCTTTCTTT.

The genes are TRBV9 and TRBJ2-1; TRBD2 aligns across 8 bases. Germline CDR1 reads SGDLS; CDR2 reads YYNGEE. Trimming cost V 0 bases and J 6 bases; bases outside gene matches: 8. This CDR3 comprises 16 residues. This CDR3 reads CASSVAPRGGLNEQFF. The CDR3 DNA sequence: TGTGCCAGCAGCGTAGCTCCCCGGGGGGGGCTCAATGAGCAGTTCTTC.

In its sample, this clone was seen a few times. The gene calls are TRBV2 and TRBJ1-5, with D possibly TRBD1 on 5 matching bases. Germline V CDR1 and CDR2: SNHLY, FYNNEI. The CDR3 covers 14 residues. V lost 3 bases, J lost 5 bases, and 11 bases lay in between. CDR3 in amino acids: CASSERGRYQPQHF. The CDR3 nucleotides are TGTGCCAGCAGTGAGCGGGGACGGTATCAGCCCCAGCATTTT.

In DNA, the CDR3 is TGCGCCAGCAGCCAAGTGGGAGGGAGTCGGTTGGGGGCGGATACGCAGTATTTT. Protein sequence: CASSQVGGSRLGADTQYF. The rearrangement joins TRBV4-3 to TRBJ2-3, with D perhaps matching TRBD2 (7 bases). V was pared by 1 base and J by 6 bases, with 23 bases between. CDR1 is LGHNA, CDR2 YSLEER, per germline. There are 18 residues in the CDR3.

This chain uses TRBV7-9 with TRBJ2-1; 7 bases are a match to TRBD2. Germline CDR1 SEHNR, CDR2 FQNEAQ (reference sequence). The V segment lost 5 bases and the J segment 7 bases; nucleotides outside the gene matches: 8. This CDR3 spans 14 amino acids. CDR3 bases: TGTGCCAGCAGCCTGACTAGCTGGGGGAATGAGCAGTTCTTC. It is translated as CASSLTSWGNEQFF.

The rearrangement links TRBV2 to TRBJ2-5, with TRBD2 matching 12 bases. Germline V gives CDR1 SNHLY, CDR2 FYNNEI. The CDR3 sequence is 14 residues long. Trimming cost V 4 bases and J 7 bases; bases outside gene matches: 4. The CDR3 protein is CASSASGGEVTQYF. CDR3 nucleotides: TGTGCCAGCAGTGCTAGCGGGGGGGAGGTGACCCAGTACTTC.

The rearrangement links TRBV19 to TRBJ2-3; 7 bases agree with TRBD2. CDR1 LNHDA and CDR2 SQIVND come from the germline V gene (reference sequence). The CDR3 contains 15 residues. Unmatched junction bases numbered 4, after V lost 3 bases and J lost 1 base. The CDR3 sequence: CASSMAGEGTDTQYF. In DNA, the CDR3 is TGTGCCAGTAGTATGGCGGGAGAGGGCACAGATACGCAGTATTTT.

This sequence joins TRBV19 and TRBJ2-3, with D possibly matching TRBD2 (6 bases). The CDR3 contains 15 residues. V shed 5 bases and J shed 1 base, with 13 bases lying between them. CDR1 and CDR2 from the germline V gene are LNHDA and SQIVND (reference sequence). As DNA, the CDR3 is TGTGCCAGTAGTGTTCGGGACTCCCGCACAGATACGCAGTATTTT. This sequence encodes CASSVRDSRTDTQYF.

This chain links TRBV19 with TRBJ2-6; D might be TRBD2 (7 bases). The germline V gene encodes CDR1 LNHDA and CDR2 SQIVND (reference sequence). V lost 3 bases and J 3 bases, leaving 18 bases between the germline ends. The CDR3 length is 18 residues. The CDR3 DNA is TGTGCCAGTAGTATGGGGGGGCCAGGGGCCCTTGGGGCCAACGTCCTGACTTTC. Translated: CASSMGGPGALGANVLTF. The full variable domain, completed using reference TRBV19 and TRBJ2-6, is DGGITQSPKYLFRKEGQNVTLSCEQNLNHDAMYWYRQDPGQGLRLIYYSQIVNDFQKGDIAEGYSVSREKKESFPLTVTSAQKNPTAFYLCASSMGGPGALGANVLTFGAGSRLTVL.

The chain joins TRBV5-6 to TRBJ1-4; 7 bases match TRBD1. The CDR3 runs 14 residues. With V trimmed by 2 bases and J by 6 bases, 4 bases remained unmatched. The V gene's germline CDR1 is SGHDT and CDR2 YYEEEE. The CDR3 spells CASSFGTADEKLFF. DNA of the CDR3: TGTGCCAGCAGCTTCGGGACAGCAGATGAAAAACTGTTTTTT.

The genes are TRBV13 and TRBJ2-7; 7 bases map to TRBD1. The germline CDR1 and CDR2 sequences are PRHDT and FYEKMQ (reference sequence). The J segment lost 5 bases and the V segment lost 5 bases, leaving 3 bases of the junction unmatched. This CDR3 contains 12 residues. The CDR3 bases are TGTGCCAGCAGCCAGACAGGGAACGAGCAGTACTTC. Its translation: CASSQTGNEQYF.

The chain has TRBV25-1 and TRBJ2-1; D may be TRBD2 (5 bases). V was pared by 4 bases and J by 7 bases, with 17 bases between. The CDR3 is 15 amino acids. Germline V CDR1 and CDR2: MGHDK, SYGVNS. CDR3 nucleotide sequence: TGTGCCAGCAGTGGCCCCGAGGAGGTTCTAAATGAGCAGTTCTTC. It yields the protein CASSGPEEVLNEQFF.

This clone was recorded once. The CDR3 loop reads CASSSPPLYTEAFF. The CDR3 region has the DNA TGTGCCAGCAGTTCCCCCCCCCTTTACACTGAAGCTTTCTTT. This chain uses TRBV27 with TRBJ1-1; D remains unclear. The V gene lost 4 bases and the J gene lost 3 bases, with 12 bases spanning the gap. The length of the CDR3 is 14 residues. Per the germline V gene, CDR1 is MNHEY and CDR2 is SMNVEV (reference sequence).

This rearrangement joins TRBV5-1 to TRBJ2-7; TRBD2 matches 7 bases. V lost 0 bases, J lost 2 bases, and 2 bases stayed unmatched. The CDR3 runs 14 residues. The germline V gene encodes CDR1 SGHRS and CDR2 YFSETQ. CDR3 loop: CASSLGGGPYEQYF. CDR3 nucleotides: TGCGCCAGCAGCTTGGGGGGAGGGCCCTACGAGCAGTACTTC.

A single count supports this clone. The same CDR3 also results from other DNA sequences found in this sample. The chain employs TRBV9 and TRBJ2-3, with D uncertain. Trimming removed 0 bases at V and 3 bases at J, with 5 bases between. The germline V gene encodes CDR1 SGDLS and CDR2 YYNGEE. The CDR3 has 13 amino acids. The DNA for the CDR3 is TGTGCCAGCAGCGTAGTACTTACAGATACGCAGTATTTT. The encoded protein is CASSVVLTDTQYF.

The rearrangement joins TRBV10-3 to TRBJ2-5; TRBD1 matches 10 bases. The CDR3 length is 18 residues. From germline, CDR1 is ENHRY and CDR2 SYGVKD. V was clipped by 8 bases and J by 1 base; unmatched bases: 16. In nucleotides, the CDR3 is TGTGCCATCGCCACGTTCGACAGGGGGCCGTTAATCCAAGAGACCCAGTACTTC. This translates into CAIATFDRGPLIQETQYF.

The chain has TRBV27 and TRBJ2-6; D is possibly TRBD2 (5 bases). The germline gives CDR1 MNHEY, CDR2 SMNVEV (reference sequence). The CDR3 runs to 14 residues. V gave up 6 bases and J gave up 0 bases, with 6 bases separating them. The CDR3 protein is CASRRDSGANVLTF. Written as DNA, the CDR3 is TGTGCCAGCAGGAGGGACTCTGGGGCCAACGTCCTGACTTTC.